These T cell receptor beta chains were read from a single sample in a study of T cells after yellow fever vaccination. TCRdb itself ran the 5' RACE reads through MiXCR, one entry per CDR3 protein. The sample lists around 310,000 distinct CDR3 sequences, about 4% seen once, with more than 20% in the top ten. The sample here was PBMCs, taken 5 days after the yellow fever booster vaccination. Receptors originate from a man aged 18 to 29 who received the YFV17D yellow fever vaccine. The CDR3 runs from the conserved cysteine through the conserved F or W. Fields, in order: D gene, clone size, J gene, V gene, CDR3 protein, CDR3 DNA. D genes are given only for firm matches. Part of the rows lack a size; the others show once, few, many or a class for expanded clones.

. many TRBJ1-5 TRBV7-8 CASSEQILRQPQHF TGTGCCAGCAGCGAGCAGATTTTGCGTCAGCCCCAGCATTTT
. many TRBJ2-1 TRBV10-3 CAISEVRTASYNEQFF TGTGCCATCAGTGAGGTCCGGACAGCTTCCTACAATGAGCAGTTCTTC
TRBD1 many TRBJ2-1 TRBV27 CASLRGNEQFF TGTGCCAGCCTCAGGGGGAATGAGCAGTTCTTC
. many TRBJ1-4 TRBV20-1 CSARDREKLFF TGCAGTGCTAGAGATCGGGAAAAACTGTTTTTT
TRBD1 . TRBJ1-6 TRBV4-3 CASSQDSAGGNSPLHF TGCGCCAGCAGCCAAGATTCGGCAGGGGGCAATTCACCCCTCCACTTT
TRBD2 . TRBJ2-2 TRBV6-5 CASQRGWNTGELFF TGTGCCAGCCAGCGGGGGTGGAACACCGGGGAGCTGTTTTTT
TRBD1 many TRBJ1-1 TRBV5-1 CASSSKGTGEAFF TGCGCCAGCAGCTCGAAGGGGACAGGTGAAGCTTTCTTT
. few TRBJ2-7 TRBV20-1 CSARDLIGSGTGSSYEQYF TGCAGTGCTAGAGATCTCATCGGGAGCGGGACAGGCAGCTCCTACGAGCAGTACTTC
. . TRBJ2-1 TRBV20-1 CSARAFGSYNEQFF TGCAGCGCTAGGGCTTTCGGCTCCTACAATGAGCAGTTCTTC
. . TRBJ2-7 TRBV9 CASSKTGRHEQYF TGTGCCAGCAGCAAGACAGGGAGGCACGAGCAGTACTTC
TRBD1 few TRBJ2-7 TRBV19 CASSIGDSTYEQYF TGTGCCAGTAGTATCGGGGACAGTACCTACGAGCAGTACTTC
. . TRBJ1-2 TRBV5-1 CASSLAGLAYGYTF TGCGCCAGCAGCTTGGCTGGACTGGCCTATGGCTACACCTTC
. few TRBJ1-6 TRBV3-2 CASSQWTGSDSPLHF TGTGCCAGCAGCCAGTGGACAGGGAGCGATTCACCCCTCCACTTT
TRBD1 few TRBJ1-4 TRBV20-1 CSATRGQSNEKLFF TGCAGTGCTACCCGGGGACAGTCAAATGAAAAACTGTTTTTT
. many TRBJ2-7 TRBV7-9 CASSLVSGRAYEQYF TGTGCCAGCAGCTTAGTGTCGGGTAGGGCCTACGAGCAGTACTTC
. few TRBJ2-7 TRBV10-3 CAIGGAPYEQYF TGTGCCATCGGAGGGGCCCCCTACGAGCAGTACTTC
TRBD1 few TRBJ1-5 TRBV7-2 CASSLQPQGARQPQHF TGTGCCAGCAGCTTACAGCCGCAGGGGGCGAGGCAGCCCCAGCATTTT
. few TRBJ1-1 TRBV6-5 CASKGGSLRGAFF TGTGCCAGCAAAGGCGGGAGTTTGCGCGGAGCTTTCTTT
. many TRBJ2-3 TRBV6-5 CASSPRGTDTQYF TGTGCCAGCAGTCCTCGTGGGACCGATACGCAGTATTTT
. . TRBJ1-2 TRBV5-4 CASSQGNPYGYTF TGTGCCAGCAGCCAGGGGAACCCCTATGGCTACACCTTC
TRBD1 . TRBJ1-1 TRBV2 CASQGQGVSEAFF TGTGCCAGCCAAGGACAGGGGGTATCTGAAGCTTTCTTT
. many TRBJ2-3 TRBV5-1 CASSLDWDTQYF TGCGCCAGCAGCCTCGACTGGGATACGCAGTATTTT
. . TRBJ2-7 TRBV5-1 CASNLEGNTYEQYF TGCGCCAGCAACCTTGAGGGGAATACGTACGAGCAGTACTTC
. many TRBJ2-1 TRBV2 CASSVLLGHEQFF TGTGCCAGCAGTGTTCTTTTAGGGCATGAGCAGTTCTTC
. few TRBJ2-1 TRBV6-1 CASSEGNSYNEQFF TGTGCCAGCAGTGAAGGGAATTCCTACAATGAGCAGTTCTTC
. few TRBJ2-3 TRBV5-4 CASSLGAFSTDTQYF TGTGCCAGCAGCCTCGGGGCTTTCAGCACAGATACGCAGTATTTT
TRBD1 many TRBJ2-3 TRBV7-8 CASSEDRADTQYF TGTGCCAGCAGCGAAGACAGGGCAGATACGCAGTATTTT
TRBD2 few TRBJ2-3 TRBV4-2 CASSYGTSQGQDTQYF TGTGCCAGCAGCTACGGGACTAGTCAGGGTCAGGATACGCAGTATTTT
. few TRBJ1-4 TRBV4-2 CASSHEDRWNEKLFF TGTGCCAGCAGCCATGAGGACCGCTGGAATGAAAAACTGTTTTTT
TRBD1 few TRBJ2-6 TRBV11-2 CASRERTGPSGANVLTF TGTGCCAGCAGGGAACGGACAGGACCCTCTGGGGCCAACGTCCTGACTTTC
. . TRBJ2-2 TRBV30 CAWRGRINTGELFF TGTGCCTGGAGGGGACGGATAAACACCGGGGAGCTGTTTTTT
TRBD1 . TRBJ1-5 TRBV18 CASSPRTGLDQPQHF TGTGCCAGCTCGCCTAGGACAGGGCTTGATCAGCCCCAGCATTTT
TRBD1 many TRBJ2-1 TRBV5-1 CASSPGQGGHNEQFF TGCGCCAGCAGCCCGGGACAGGGTGGTCACAATGAGCAGTTCTTC
. few TRBJ2-3 TRBV5-5 CASSLTGPPNTDTQYF TGTGCCAGCAGCTTGACCGGACCGCCGAACACAGATACGCAGTATTTT
. few TRBJ1-1 TRBV5-5 CASSSLSQPNTEAFF TGTGCCAGCAGCTCCCTATCTCAGCCGAACACTGAAGCTTTCTTT
. few TRBJ2-1 TRBV20-1 CSARDGFTSYNEQFF TGCAGTGCTAGAGATGGGTTCACCTCCTACAATGAGCAGTTCTTC
. many TRBJ2-2 TRBV4-1 CASSQASTGELFF TGCGCCAGCAGCCAAGCGTCCACCGGGGAGCTGTTTTTT
. . TRBJ1-2 TRBV2 CATNYGYTF TGTGCCACCAACTATGGCTACACCTTC
TRBD1 . TRBJ2-1 TRBV28 CASSLYRGLYNEQFF TGTGCCAGCAGTTTATACAGGGGGCTTTACAATGAGCAGTTCTTC
. . TRBJ2-3 TRBV6-5 CASSYYPRADTQYF TGTGCCAGCAGTTATTACCCCCGCGCAGATACGCAGTATTTT
TRBD2 . TRBJ2-1 TRBV6-6 CASSYWRGGYNEQFF TGTGCCAGCAGTTACTGGCGGGGGGGGTACAATGAGCAGTTCTTC
. many TRBJ1-5 TRBV6-2/TRBV6-3 CASSDPLRQINQPQHF TGTGCCAGCAGTGACCCCCTTAGACAGATCAATCAGCCCCAGCATTTT